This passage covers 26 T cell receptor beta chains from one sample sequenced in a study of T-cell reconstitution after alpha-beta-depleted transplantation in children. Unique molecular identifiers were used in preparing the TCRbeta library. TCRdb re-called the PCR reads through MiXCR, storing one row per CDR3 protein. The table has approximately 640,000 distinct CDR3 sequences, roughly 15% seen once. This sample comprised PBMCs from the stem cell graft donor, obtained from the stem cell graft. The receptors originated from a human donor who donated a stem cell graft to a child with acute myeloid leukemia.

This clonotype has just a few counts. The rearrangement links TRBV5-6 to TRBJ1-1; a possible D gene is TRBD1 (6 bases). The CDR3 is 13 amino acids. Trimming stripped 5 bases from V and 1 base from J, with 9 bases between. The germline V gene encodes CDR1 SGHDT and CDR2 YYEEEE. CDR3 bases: TGTGCCAGCAGGCAACAGGGGAACACTGAAGCTTTCTTT. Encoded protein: CASRQQGNTEAFF.

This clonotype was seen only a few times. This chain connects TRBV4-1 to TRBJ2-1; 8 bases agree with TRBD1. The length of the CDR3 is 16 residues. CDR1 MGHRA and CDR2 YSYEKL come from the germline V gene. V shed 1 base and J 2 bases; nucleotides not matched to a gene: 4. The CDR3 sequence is CASSQGTGITYNEQFF. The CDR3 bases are TGCGCCAGCAGCCAAGGGACAGGGATTACCTACAATGAGCAGTTCTTC.

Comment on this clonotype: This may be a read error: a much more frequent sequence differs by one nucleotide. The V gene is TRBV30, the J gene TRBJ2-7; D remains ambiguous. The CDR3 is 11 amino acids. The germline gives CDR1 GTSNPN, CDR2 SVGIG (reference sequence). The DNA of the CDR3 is TGTGCCTCGAGTGCCCTCATGGAGCAGTACTTC. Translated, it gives CASSALMEQYF.

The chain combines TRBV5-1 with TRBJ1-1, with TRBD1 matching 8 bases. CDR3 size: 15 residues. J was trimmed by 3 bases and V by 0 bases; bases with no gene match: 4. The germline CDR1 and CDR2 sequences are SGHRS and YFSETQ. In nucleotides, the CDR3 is TGCGCCAGCAGCTTGGGACAGGGGACGGACACTGAAGCTTTCTTT. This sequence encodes CASSLGQGTDTEAFF. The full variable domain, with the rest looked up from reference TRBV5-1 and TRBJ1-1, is KAGVTQTPRYLIKTRGQQVTLSCSPISGHRSVSWYQQTPGQGLQFLFEYFSETQRNKGNFPGRFSGRQFSNSRSEMNVSTLELGDSALYLCASSLGQGTDTEAFFGQGTRLTVV.

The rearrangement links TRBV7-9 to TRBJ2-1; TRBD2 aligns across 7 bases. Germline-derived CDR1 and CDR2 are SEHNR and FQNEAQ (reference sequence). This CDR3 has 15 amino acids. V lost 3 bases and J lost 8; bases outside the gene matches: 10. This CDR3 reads CASSFRLAPRDEQFF. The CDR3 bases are TGTGCCAGCAGCTTCCGACTAGCACCCCGGGATGAGCAGTTCTTC.

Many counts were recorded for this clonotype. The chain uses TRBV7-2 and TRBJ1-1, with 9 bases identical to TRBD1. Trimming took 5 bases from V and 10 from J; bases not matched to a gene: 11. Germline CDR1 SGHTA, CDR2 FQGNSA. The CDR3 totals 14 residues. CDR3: CASSLLGQGKSAFF. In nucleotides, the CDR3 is TGTGCCAGCAGCCTCCTGGGACAGGGAAAGTCAGCTTTCTTT.

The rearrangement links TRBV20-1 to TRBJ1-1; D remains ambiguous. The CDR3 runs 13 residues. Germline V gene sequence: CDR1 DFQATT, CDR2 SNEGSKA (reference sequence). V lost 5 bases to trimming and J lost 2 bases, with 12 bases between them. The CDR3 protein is CSALERTNTEAFF. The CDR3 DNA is TGCAGTGCTCTGGAACGAACAAACACTGAAGCTTTCTTT.

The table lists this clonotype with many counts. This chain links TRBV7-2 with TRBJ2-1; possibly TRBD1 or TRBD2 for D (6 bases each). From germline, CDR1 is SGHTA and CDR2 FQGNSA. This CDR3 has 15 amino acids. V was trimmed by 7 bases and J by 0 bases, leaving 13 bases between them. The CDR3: CASNQGGSSYNEQFF. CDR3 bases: TGTGCCAGCAACCAAGGGGGGAGCTCCTACAATGAGCAGTTCTTC.

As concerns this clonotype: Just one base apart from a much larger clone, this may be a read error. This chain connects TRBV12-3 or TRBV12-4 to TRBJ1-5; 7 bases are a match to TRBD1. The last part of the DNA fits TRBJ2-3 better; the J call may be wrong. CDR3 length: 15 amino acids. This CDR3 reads CASSPLGQSGQPQYF. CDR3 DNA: TGTGCCAGCAGTCCCTTGGGACAGAGTGGGCAGCCCCAGTATTTT.

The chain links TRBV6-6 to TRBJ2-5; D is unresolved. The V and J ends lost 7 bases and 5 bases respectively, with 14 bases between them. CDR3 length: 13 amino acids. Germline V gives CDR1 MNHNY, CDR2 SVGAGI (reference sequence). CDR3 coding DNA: TGTGCCAGCACCTCAGGTGTTAGGGAGACCCAGTACTTC. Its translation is CASTSGVRETQYF.

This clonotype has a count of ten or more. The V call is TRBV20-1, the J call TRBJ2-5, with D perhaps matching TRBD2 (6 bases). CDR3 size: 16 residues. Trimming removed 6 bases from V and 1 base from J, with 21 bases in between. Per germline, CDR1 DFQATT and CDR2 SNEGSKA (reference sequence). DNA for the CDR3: TGCAGTGCCAAGGACTACCGACACCTAAGCCAAGAGACCCAGTACTTC. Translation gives CSAKDYRHLSQETQYF.

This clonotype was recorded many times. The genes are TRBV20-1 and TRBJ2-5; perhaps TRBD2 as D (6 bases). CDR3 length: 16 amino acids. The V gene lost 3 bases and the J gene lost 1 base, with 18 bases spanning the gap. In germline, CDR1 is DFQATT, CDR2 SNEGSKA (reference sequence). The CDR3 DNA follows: TGCAGTGCTAGTTTCGGGGCAAGGAGGGCCCAAGAGACCCAGTACTTC. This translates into CSASFGARRAQETQYF.

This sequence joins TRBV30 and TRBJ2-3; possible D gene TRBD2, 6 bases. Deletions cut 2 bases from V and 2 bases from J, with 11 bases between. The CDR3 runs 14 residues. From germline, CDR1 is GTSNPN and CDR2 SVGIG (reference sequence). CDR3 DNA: TGTGCCTGGAGTATCGGCGGGACCACAGATACGCAGTATTTT. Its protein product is CAWSIGGTTDTQYF.

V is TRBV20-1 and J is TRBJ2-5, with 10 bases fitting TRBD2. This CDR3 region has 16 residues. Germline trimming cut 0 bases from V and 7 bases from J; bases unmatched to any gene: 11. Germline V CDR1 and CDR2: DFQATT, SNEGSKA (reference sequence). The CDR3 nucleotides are TGCAGTGCTAGAGATCCGGGACTAGCGAGAGGAGGGACCCAGTACTTC. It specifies CSARDPGLARGGTQYF.

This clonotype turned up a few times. CDR3 in amino acids: CASIPRPGSPQGYTF. DNA for the CDR3: TGTGCCAGCATCCCCAGGCCGGGAAGCCCACAGGGCTACACCTTC. The V call is TRBV27, the J call TRBJ1-2; D is uncertain. V was pared by 7 bases and J by 8 bases, with 23 bases between. This CDR3 spans 15 amino acids. Per the germline V gene, CDR1 is MNHEY and CDR2 is SMNVEV (reference sequence).

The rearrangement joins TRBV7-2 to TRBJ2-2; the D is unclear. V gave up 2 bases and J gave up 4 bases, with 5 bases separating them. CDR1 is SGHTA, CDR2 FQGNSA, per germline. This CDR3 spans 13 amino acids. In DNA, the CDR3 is TGTGCCAGCAGCTTATTCCCCACCGGGGAGCTGTTTTTT. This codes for CASSLFPTGELFF.

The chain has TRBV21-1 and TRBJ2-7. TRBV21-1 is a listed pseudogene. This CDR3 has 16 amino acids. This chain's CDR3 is CASSKGKRKFVREQYV. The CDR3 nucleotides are TGTGCCAGCAGCAAAGGGAAACGGAAATTCGTACGGGAGCAGTACGTC.

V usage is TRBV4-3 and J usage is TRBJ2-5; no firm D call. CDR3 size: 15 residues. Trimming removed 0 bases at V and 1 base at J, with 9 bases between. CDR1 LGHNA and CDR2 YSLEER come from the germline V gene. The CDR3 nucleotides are TGCGCCAGCAGCCAAGATCCCGGCACCCAAGAGACCCAGTACTTC. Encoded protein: CASSQDPGTQETQYF.

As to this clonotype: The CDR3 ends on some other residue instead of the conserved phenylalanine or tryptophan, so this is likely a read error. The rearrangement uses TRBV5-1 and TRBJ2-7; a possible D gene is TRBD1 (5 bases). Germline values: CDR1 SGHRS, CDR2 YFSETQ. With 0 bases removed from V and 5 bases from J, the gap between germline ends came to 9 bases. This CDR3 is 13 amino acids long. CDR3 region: CASSLGSRDEQYS. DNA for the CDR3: TGCGCCAGCAGCTTGGGGTCCAGGGACGAGCAGTACTCC.

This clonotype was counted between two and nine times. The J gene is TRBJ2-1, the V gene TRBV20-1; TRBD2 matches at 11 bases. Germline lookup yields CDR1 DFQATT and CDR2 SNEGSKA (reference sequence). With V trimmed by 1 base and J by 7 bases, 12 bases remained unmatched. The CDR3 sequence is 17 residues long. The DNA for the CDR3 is TGCAGTGCTAGAGTGAGGATTAGCGGGGGGGCCTGGAATGAGCAGTTCTTC. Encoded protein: CSARVRISGGAWNEQFF.

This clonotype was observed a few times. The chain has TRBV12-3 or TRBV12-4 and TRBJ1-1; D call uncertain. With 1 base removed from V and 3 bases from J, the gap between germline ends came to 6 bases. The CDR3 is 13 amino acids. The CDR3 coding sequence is TGTGCCAGCAGTTTAGGCTTTCACACTGAAGCTTTCTTT. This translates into CASSLGFHTEAFF.

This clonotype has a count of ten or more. CDR3 in amino acids: CSVAQGVREQYF. The CDR3 DNA is TGCAGCGTTGCGCAGGGGGTGCGAGAGCAGTACTTC. This chain joins TRBV29-1 and TRBJ2-7, with 7 bases lining up with TRBD1. V lost 4 bases to trimming and J lost 7 bases; unmatched junction nucleotides: 7. The CDR3 has 12 amino acids. CDR1 SQVTM and CDR2 ANQGSEA come from the germline V gene.

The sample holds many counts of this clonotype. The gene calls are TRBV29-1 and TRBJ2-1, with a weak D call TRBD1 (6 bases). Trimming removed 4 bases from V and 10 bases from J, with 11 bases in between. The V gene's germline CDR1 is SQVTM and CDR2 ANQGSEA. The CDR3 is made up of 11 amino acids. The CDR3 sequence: CSVGGQQEQFF. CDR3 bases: TGCAGCGTTGGGGGGCAACAAGAGCAGTTCTTC.

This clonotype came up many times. The CDR3 coding sequence is TGCAGTGCTTTTCCCTTGGCGCCCCCCACAGATACGCAGTATTTT. Translation gives CSAFPLAPPTDTQYF. This chain uses TRBV20-1 with TRBJ2-3; the D is unclear. Germline CDR1 and CDR2: DFQATT and SNEGSKA (reference sequence). V was shortened by 5 bases and J by 2 bases, with 17 bases between the two germline ends. This CDR3 is 15 amino acids long.

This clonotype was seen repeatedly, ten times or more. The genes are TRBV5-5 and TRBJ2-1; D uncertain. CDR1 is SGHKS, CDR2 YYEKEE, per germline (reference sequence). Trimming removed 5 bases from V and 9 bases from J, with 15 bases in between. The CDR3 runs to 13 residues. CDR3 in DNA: TGTGCCAGCAGTGGCAGGAAGGTTGGTGAGCAGTTCTTC. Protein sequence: CASSGRKVGEQFF.

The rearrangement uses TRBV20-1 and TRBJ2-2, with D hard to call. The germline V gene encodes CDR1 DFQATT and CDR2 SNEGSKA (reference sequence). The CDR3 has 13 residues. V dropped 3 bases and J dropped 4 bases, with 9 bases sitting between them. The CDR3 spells CSASKGFTGELFF. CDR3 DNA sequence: TGCAGTGCTAGTAAAGGCTTCACCGGGGAGCTGTTTTTT.